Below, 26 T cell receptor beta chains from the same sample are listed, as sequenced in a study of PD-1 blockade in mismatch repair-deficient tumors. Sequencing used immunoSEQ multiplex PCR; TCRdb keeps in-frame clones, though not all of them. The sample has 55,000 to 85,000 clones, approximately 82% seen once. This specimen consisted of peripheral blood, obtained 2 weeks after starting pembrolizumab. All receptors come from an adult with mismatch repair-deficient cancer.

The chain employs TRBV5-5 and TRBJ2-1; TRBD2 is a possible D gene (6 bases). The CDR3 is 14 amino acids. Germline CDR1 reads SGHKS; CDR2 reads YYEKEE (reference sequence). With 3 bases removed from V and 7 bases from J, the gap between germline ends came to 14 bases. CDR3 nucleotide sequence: TGTGCCAGCAGCTCCGGAGGGTTACAGAATGAGCAGTTCTTC. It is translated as CASSSGGLQNEQFF.

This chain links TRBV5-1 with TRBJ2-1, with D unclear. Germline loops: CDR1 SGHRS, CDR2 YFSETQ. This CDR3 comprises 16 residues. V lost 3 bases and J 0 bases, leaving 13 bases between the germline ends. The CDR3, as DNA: TGCGCCAGCAGCTCGGCCCGGGCTCCCTCCTACAATGAGCAGTTCTTC. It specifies CASSSARAPSYNEQFF.

As DNA, the CDR3 is TGTGCCAGCAGCCGCCGGGACACAAGCACAGATACGCAGTATTTT. Protein product: CASSRRDTSTDTQYF. The V and J genes are TRBV14 and TRBJ2-3; D is possibly TRBD1 (6 bases). V was clipped by 4 bases and J by 0 bases, with 11 bases between them. The CDR3 length is 15 residues. The germline V gene has CDR1 SGHDN and CDR2 FVKESK.

This CDR3 is CASSSGTGGAETQYF. In DNA form, the CDR3 reads TGTGCCAGCAGTTCAGGGACAGGGGGGGCAGAGACCCAGTACTTC. V is TRBV27 and J is TRBJ2-5, with TRBD1 identical over 11 bases. This CDR3 is 15 amino acids long. Losses at the gene ends were 4 bases for V and 4 bases for J; bases not matched to a gene: 5. From germline, CDR1 is MNHEY and CDR2 SMNVEV (reference sequence).

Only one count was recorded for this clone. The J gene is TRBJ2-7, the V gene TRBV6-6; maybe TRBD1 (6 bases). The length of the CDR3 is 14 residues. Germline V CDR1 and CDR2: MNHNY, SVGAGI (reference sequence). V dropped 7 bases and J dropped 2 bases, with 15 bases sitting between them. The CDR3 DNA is TGTGCCAGCATTCTCCGGGCAGGGGCCTACGAGCAGTACTTC. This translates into CASILRAGAYEQYF.

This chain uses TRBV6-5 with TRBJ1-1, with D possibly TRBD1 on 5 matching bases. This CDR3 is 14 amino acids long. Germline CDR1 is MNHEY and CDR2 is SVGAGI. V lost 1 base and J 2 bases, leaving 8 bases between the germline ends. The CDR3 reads CASSYYRINTEAFF. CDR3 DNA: TGTGCCAGCAGTTACTACAGGATTAACACTGAAGCTTTCTTT.

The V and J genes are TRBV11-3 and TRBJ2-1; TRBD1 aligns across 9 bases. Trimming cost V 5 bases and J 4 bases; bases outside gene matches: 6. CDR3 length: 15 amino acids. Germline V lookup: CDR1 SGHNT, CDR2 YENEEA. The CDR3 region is CASSTRQGGYNEQFF. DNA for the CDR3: TGTGCCAGCAGCACCAGACAGGGGGGTTACAATGAGCAGTTCTTC.

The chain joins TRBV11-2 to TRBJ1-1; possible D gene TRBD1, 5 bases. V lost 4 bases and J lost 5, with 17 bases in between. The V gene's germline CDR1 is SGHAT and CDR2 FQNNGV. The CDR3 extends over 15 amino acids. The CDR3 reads CASSWDGRGGTEAFF. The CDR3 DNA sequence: TGTGCCAGCAGCTGGGACGGAAGAGGAGGGACTGAAGCTTTCTTT.

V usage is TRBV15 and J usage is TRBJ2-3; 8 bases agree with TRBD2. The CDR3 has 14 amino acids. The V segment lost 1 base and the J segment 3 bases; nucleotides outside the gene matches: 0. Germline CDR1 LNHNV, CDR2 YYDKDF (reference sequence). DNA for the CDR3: TGTGCCACCAGCAGAGGACTAGCGACAGATACGCAGTATTTT. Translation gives CATSRGLATDTQYF.

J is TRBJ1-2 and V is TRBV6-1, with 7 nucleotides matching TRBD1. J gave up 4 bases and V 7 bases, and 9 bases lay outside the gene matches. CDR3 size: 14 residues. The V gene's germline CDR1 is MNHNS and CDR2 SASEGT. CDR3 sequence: CASIRQGITYGYTF. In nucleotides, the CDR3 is TGTGCCAGCATCCGACAGGGAATCACCTATGGCTACACCTTC.

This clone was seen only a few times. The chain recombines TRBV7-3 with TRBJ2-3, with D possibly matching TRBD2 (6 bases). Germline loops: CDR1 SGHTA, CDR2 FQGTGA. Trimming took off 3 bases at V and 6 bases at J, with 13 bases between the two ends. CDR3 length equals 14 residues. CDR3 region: CASSLLTREDTQYF. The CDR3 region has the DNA TGTGCCAGCAGCTTGTTGACCCGGGAGGATACGCAGTATTTT.

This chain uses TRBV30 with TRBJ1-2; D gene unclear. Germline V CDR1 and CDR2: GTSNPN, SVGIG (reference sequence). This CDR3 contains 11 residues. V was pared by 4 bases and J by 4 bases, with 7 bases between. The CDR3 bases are TGTGCCTGGACTTCGGCCTATGGCTACACCTTC. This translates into CAWTSAYGYTF.

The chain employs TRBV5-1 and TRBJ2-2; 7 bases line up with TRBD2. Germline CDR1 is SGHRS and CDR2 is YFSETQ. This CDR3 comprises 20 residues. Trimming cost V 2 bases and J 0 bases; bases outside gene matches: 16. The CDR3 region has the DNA TGCGCCAGCAGCTTTAGGGGTGAGGGTAGCGGGCCTGCGAACACCGGGGAGCTGTTTTTT. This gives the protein CASSFRGEGSGPANTGELFF.

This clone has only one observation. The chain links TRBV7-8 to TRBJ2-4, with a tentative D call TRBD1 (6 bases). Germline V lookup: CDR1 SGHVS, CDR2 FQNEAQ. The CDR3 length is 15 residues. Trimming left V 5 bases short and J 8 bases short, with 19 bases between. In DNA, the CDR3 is TGTGCCAGCAGCCCAACCAGGGGCGTAATGGACATTCAGTACTTC. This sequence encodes CASSPTRGVMDIQYF.

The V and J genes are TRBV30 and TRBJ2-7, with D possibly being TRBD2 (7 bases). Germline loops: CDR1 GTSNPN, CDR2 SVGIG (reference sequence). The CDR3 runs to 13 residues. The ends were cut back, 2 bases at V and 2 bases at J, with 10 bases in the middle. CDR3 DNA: TGTGCCTGGAGTCGGGGGGCCACCTACGAGCAGTACTTC. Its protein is CAWSRGATYEQYF. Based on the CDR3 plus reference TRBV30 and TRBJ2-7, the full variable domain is SQTIHQWPATLVQPVGSPLSLECTVEGTSNPNLYWYRQAAGRGLQLLFYSVGIGQISSEVPQNLSASRPQDRQFILSSKKLLLSDSGFYLCAWSRGATYEQYFGPGTRLTVT.

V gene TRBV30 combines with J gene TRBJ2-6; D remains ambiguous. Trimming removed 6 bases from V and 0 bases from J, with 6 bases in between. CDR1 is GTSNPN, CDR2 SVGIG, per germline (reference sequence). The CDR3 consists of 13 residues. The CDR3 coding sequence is TGTGCCTGTGAAAACTCTGGGGCCAACGTCCTGACTTTC. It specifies CACENSGANVLTF.

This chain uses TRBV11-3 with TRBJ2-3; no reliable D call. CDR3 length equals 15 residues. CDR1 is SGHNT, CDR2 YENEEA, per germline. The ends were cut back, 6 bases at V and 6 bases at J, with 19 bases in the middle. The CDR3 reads CASSLGSRAGDTQYF. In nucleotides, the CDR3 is TGTGCCAGCAGTCTTGGTTCGAGAGCCGGGGATACGCAGTATTTT.

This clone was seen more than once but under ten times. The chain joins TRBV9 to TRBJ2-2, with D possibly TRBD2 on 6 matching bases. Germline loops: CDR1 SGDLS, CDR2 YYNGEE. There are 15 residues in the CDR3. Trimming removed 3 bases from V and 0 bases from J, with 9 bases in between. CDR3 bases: TGTGCCAGCAGCGGTAGCGGCGCGAACACCGGGGAGCTGTTTTTT. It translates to CASSGSGANTGELFF.

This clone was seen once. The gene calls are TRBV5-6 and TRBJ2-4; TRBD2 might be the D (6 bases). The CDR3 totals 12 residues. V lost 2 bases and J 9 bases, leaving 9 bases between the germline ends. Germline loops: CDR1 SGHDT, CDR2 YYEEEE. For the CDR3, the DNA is TGTGCCAGCAGCTTTGGGACTGGCATTCAGTACTTC. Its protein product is CASSFGTGIQYF.

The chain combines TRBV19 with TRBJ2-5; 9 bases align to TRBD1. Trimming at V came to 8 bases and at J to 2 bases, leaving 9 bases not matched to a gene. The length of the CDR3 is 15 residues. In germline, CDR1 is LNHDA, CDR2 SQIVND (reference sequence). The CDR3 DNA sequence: TGTGCCAGTGCCCAGCAGGGACAGGGACAAGAGACCCAGTACTTC. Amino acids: CASAQQGQGQETQYF.

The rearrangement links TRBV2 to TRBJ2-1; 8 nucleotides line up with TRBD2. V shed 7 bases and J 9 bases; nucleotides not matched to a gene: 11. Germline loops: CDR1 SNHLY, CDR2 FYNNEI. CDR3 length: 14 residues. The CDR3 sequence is CASNEREITGEQFF. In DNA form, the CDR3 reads TGTGCCAGCAATGAGCGGGAGATAACGGGTGAGCAGTTCTTC.

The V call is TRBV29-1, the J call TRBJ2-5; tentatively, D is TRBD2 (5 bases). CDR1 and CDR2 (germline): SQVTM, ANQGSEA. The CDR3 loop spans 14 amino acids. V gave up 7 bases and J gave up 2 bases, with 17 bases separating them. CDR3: CSARGAVIQETQYF. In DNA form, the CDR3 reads TGCAGCGCCCGGGGAGCGGTTATTCAAGAGACCCAGTACTTC.

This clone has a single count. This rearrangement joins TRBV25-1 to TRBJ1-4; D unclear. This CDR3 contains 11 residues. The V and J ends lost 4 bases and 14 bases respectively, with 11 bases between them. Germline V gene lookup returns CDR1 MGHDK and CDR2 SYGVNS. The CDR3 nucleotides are TGTGCCAGCAGTGCTGGTCAGTGGCTGTTTTTT. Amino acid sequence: CASSAGQWLFF. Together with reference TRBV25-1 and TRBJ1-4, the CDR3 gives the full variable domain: EADIYQTPRYLVIGTGKKITLECSQTMGHDKMYWYQQDPGMELHLIHYSYGVNSTEKGDLSSESTVSRIRTEHFPLTLESARPSHTSQYLCASSAGQWLFFGSGTQLSVL.

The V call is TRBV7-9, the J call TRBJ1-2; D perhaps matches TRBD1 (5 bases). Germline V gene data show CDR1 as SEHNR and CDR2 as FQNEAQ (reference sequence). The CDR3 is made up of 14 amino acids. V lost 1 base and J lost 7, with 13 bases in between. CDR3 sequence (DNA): TGTGCCAGCAGCTTAGGGGAGGGAACAGGTGGCTACACCTTC. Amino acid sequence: CASSLGEGTGGYTF.

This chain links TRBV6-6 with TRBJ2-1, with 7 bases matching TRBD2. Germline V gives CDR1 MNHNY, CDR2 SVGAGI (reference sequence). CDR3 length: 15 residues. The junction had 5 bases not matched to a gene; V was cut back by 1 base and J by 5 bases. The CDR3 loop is CASSYWEGRDNEQFF. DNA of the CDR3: TGTGCCAGCAGTTACTGGGAGGGCCGGGACAATGAGCAGTTCTTC.

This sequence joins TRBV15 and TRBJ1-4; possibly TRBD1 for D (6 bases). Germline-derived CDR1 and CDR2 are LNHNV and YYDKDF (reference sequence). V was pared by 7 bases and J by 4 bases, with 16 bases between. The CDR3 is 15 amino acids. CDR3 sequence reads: CATTAGAGGNEKLFF. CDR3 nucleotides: TGTGCCACCACCGCGGGGGCGGGCGGTAATGAAAAACTGTTTTTT.